Listed below are T cell receptor beta chains from one sample, sequenced in a study of OX40 agonist ivuxolimab in advanced cancers. TCRdb's copy holds only in-frame clones and misses some; the assay was immunoSEQ multiplex PCR. The top ten clones hold roughly 2.3% of a sample with over 55,000 clones, around 84% of them seen once. Sequences were derived from CD4+ or CD8+ T cells sorted from blood, sampled in a trial of the OX40 agonist ivuxolimab. The receptors derive from an adult with an advanced solid tumor such as melanoma, head and neck, liver or kidney cancer. CDR3s include the opening cysteine and the closing phenylalanine or tryptophan. The order of the fields is clone size, J gene, CDR3 length, V gene, CDR3 protein. Size values are once, few and many counts, or a class for expanded clones, and some rows have none.

clone_size: -; j_call: TRBJ2-3; cdr3_length: 15; v_call: TRBV19; cdr3_aa: CASSIGGGWADTQYF
clone_size: -; j_call: TRBJ2-7; cdr3_length: 15; v_call: TRBV28; cdr3_aa: CASNPAQGVRNEQYF
clone_size: -; j_call: TRBJ1-6; cdr3_length: 17; v_call: TRBV7-6; cdr3_aa: CASSLGPPSSYNSPLHF
clone_size: -; j_call: TRBJ2-3; cdr3_length: 14; v_call: TRBV6-5; cdr3_aa: CASSPGGSTDTQYF
clone_size: -; j_call: TRBJ1-1; cdr3_length: 12; v_call: TRBV19; cdr3_aa: CASSRQNTEAFF
clone_size: -; j_call: TRBJ1-2; cdr3_length: 16; v_call: TRBV28; cdr3_aa: CASSLVGTGRIYGYTF
clone_size: -; j_call: TRBJ2-7; cdr3_length: 15; v_call: TRBV5-1; cdr3_aa: CASSLGPGPSYEQYF
clone_size: once; j_call: TRBJ1-2; cdr3_length: 15; v_call: TRBV6-4; cdr3_aa: CASSDSPGAGYGYTF
clone_size: -; j_call: TRBJ1-2; cdr3_length: 13; v_call: TRBV7-9; cdr3_aa: CASSFAGAYGYTF
clone_size: -; j_call: TRBJ2-6; cdr3_length: 16; v_call: TRBV6-1; cdr3_aa: CASSANVPSGANVLTF
clone_size: -; j_call: TRBJ2-3; cdr3_length: 12; v_call: TRBV28; cdr3_aa: CASSPGSDTQYF
clone_size: few; j_call: TRBJ1-6; cdr3_length: 19; v_call: TRBV7-2; cdr3_aa: CASSLSGGSGFSHNSPLHF
clone_size: -; j_call: TRBJ1-2; cdr3_length: 12; v_call: TRBV6-1; cdr3_aa: CASWQLSYGYTF
clone_size: -; j_call: TRBJ1-4; cdr3_length: 15; v_call: TRBV19; cdr3_aa: CASSIDVDVNEKLFF
clone_size: -; j_call: TRBJ2-1; cdr3_length: 12; v_call: TRBV2; cdr3_aa: CASSWNYNEQFF
clone_size: -; j_call: TRBJ1-1; cdr3_length: 15; v_call: TRBV5-6; cdr3_aa: CASSRGQVMNTEAFF
clone_size: few; j_call: TRBJ1-1; cdr3_length: 11; v_call: TRBV29-1; cdr3_aa: CSVVMGSEAFF
clone_size: -; j_call: TRBJ1-5; cdr3_length: 12; v_call: TRBV28; cdr3_aa: CASSSGNQPQHF
clone_size: -; j_call: TRBJ1-2; cdr3_length: 16; v_call: TRBV9; cdr3_aa: CASSPGGPTPLYGYTF
clone_size: -; j_call: TRBJ1-1; cdr3_length: 13; v_call: TRBV6-6; cdr3_aa: CASSYSPGTEAFF
clone_size: -; j_call: TRBJ2-5; cdr3_length: 14; v_call: TRBV5-6; cdr3_aa: CASSPPAGEETQYF
clone_size: -; j_call: TRBJ2-7; cdr3_length: 14; v_call: TRBV7-8; cdr3_aa: CASSFPGGSYEQYF
clone_size: -; j_call: TRBJ2-3; cdr3_length: 16; v_call: TRBV6-6; cdr3_aa: CASSEERGRGPDTQYF
clone_size: -; j_call: TRBJ1-1; cdr3_length: 15; v_call: TRBV6-1; cdr3_aa: CASRGGPTANTEAFF
clone_size: few; j_call: TRBJ1-4; cdr3_length: 14; v_call: TRBV2; cdr3_aa: CASRDRTGAEKLFF
clone_size: -; j_call: TRBJ1-4; cdr3_length: 15; v_call: TRBV2; cdr3_aa: CASKRQAQSNEKLFF
clone_size: few; j_call: TRBJ1-3; cdr3_length: 12; v_call: TRBV19; cdr3_aa: CGGGSSGNTIYF
clone_size: -; j_call: TRBJ2-7; cdr3_length: 16; v_call: TRBV7-2; cdr3_aa: CASSPRPRAPGHEQYF
clone_size: -; j_call: TRBJ2-3; cdr3_length: 17; v_call: TRBV5-6; cdr3_aa: CASSPEGTASSTDTQYF
clone_size: once; j_call: TRBJ2-3; cdr3_length: 14; v_call: TRBV9; cdr3_aa: CASSVIGAQDTQYF
clone_size: -; j_call: TRBJ1-5; cdr3_length: 15; v_call: TRBV19; cdr3_aa: CASSSDRGSRQPQHF
clone_size: -; j_call: TRBJ1-2; cdr3_length: 14; v_call: TRBV6-1; cdr3_aa: CASRKDPSDYGYTF
clone_size: -; j_call: TRBJ1-2; cdr3_length: 12; v_call: TRBV6-5; cdr3_aa: CASSHRAGGYTF
clone_size: -; j_call: TRBJ2-3; cdr3_length: 14; v_call: TRBV2; cdr3_aa: CASSEGGQADTQYF
clone_size: once; j_call: TRBJ1-4; cdr3_length: 16; v_call: TRBV18; cdr3_aa: CASSPLPGQSNEKLFF
clone_size: -; j_call: TRBJ1-1; cdr3_length: 15; v_call: TRBV10-3; cdr3_aa: CANSRTGELGTEAFF
clone_size: -; j_call: TRBJ2-7; cdr3_length: 12; v_call: TRBV7-3; cdr3_aa: CASSPGPGGQYF
clone_size: -; j_call: TRBJ2-3; cdr3_length: 14; v_call: TRBV6-6; cdr3_aa: CASTKGQGTDTQYF
clone_size: -; j_call: TRBJ1-1; cdr3_length: 13; v_call: TRBV10-3; cdr3_aa: CAIRDRESTEAFF
clone_size: -; j_call: TRBJ2-7; cdr3_length: 14; v_call: TRBV6-6; cdr3_aa: CASRRPNRAYEQYF
clone_size: -; j_call: TRBJ2-7; cdr3_length: 15; v_call: TRBV7-2; cdr3_aa: CASSLVTLAQGEQYF
clone_size: once; j_call: TRBJ1-2; cdr3_length: 15; v_call: TRBV6-6; cdr3_aa: CASSYPPSTNYGYTF
clone_size: -; j_call: TRBJ2-2; cdr3_length: 14; v_call: TRBV6-6; cdr3_aa: CASSYSRGGGELFF
clone_size: once; j_call: TRBJ1-1; cdr3_length: 17; v_call: TRBV2; cdr3_aa: CASSDRTGRVMNTEAFF
clone_size: -; j_call: TRBJ1-5; cdr3_length: 13; v_call: TRBV28; cdr3_aa: CASRGGFGQPQHF
clone_size: medium-sized; j_call: TRBJ1-2; cdr3_length: 15; v_call: TRBV19; cdr3_aa: CASSPGTATNYGYTF
clone_size: few; j_call: TRBJ2-7; cdr3_length: 14; v_call: TRBV6-1; cdr3_aa: CASSGRSSSYEQYF
clone_size: -; j_call: TRBJ2-7; cdr3_length: 15; v_call: TRBV7-2; cdr3_aa: CASSQEGGALYEQYF